This T cell receptor (beta chain) was identified during a study of T cell therapy after organ transplantation (dated by TCRdb to between 2019 and 2020). Turning to the overall study: Autologous CMV-specific T cells, expanded in vitro for approximately 2 weeks with a peptide pool of 30 HLA class I and II CMV epitopes, were used as therapy products. Patients were given up to 6 doses of T cells at 2-week intervals and were followed for over 25 weeks after finishing therapy. Most of the ten patients were classed as clinical responders and two as nonresponders. Across 2 to 6 intravenous infusions, patients got a median of 1.92 x 10^8 CMV-specific T cells. Short-term post-therapy blood samples were obtained 4 to 8 weeks after therapy was completed. An open-label phase I trial of autologous CMV-specific adoptive T cell therapy in solid-organ transplant recipients was the basis for the study, which was a follow-up TRBV repertoire analysis. Long-term post-therapy samples were available for only about 80% of the 10 patients.

Taken from the germline V gene, the CDR1 and CDR2 loops are LGHNA and YSLEER. V is shortened by 3 bases, J by 8 bases, and the region joining them spans 22 bases. The CDR3 contains 17 residues, cysteine and phenylalanine counted. The kept DNA is CDR3 alone, 51 bases in frame from the first base. Using the immunoSEQ two-step, bias-controlled multiplex PCR assay, TRB CDR3 regions were amplified from genomic DNA. Sequencing of CDR3 libraries was carried out on an Illumina NextSeq 500. Per the original workflow: Initial alignment and bioinformatics, including bias normalization against synthetic CDR3 analogs, were performed with the immunoSEQ Analyzer platform. Annotation of V, D and J genes was based on the definitions in the IMGT database. Additional TRBV analyses were carried out with default settings in VDJtools version 1.1.10 and the R package tcR version 2.2.1.11. GLIPH analysis was performed with version 1.0 using default settings. To test for significant clonotype frequency changes in CDR3 sequences with at least 5 reads, a 2-sided binomial test with Benjamini-Hochberg correction (alpha = 0.01) was used. This is the immuneACCESS table as TCRdb keeps it, with only in-frame sequences that have V and J called. A part of the clones is gone; compared with another copy, unresolved V genes explain less than half, and the rest is unexplained. Clonal size and the V and J genes are those of that table, whereas D and trimming came from the DNA. This sample gives a few thousand clones in total; 55% to 75% of them show up just once. The ten biggest clones cover around 40% of the sample.

The research as a whole found: The small cohort prevented assessing confounders such as concurrent antirejection and antiviral medications. The small number of expansions detected in nonresponders may reflect reduced sample coverage resulting from poor CD8+ T cell yield. Nonresponders showed marked pretherapy clonal expansions with minimal repertoire change after therapy. Fold change in CD8 clonality after therapy inversely correlated with pretherapy clonality, suggesting less biased repertoires were more receptive to remodeling. Post-therapy reconstitution appeared to include both transferred clonotypes and endogenous clonotypes not detected in the therapy products.

This clone came up a few times. Its antigen has not been determined. No per-base quality is available; no much larger clone lies one base away. The time point label on this specimen signifies: 4-8 weeks after completion of therapy. Solid-organ transplant recipients with drug-resistant/recurrent cytomegalovirus were included as patients. More than 8 trial participants were chosen for repertoire analysis on the basis of the availability of post-therapy peripheral blood mononuclear cells. Viable CD3+CD8+CD4- lymphocytes were isolated from PBMCs by sorting on a BD FACSAria III. The Qiagen DNeasy Kit was used to extract genomic DNA from sorted cells.

This TCR was recovered from a human patient who had received a solid organ transplant and had CMV disease. After a transplant, some T cells may be the graft donor's own cells. This material consisted of CD8+ T cells from blood, taken after autologous CMV-specific T cell therapy. This chain joins TRBV4-3 to TRBJ1-4; the D gene is perhaps TRBD1, from 5 matching bases. The CDR3 here reads CASSHEGREGYGEKLFF. The DNA sequence reads TGCGCCAGCAGCCACGAGGGGCGGGAGGGGTACGGGGAAAAACTGTTTTTT.